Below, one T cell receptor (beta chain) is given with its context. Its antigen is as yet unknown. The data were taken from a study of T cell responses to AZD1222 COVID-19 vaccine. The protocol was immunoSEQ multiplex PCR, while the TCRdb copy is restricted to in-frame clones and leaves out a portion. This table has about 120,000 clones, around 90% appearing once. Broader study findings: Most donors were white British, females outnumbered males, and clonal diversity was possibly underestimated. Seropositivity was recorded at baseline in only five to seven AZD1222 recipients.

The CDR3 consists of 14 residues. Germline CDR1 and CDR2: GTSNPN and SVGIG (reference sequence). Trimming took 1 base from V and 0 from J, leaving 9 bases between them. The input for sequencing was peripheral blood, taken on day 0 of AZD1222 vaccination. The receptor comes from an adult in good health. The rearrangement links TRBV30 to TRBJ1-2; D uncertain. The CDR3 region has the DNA TGTGCCTGGAGTGAAGGGCGGGCTAACTATGGCTACACCTTC. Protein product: CAWSEGRANYGYTF.